This T cell receptor (beta chain) was identified in a study of shared clonotypes between healthy human individuals. Assay used: immunoSEQ multiplex PCR; TCRdb lists only in-frame clones, some missing. Found here are about 2.4 million clones, 90% to 95% of them singletons; the top ten hold roughly 0.13%. The CDR3 totals 13 residues. Germline CDR1 is SGHRS and CDR2 is YFSETQ. V lost 3 bases and J lost 8, with 12 bases in between. The chain is built from TRBV5-1 and TRBJ2-1; D gene ambiguous. The clonotype originates from a man aged 18 to 29 in good health. Material: naive CD4+ T cells sorted from blood. Indicated subset: CD45RA+ positively selected. The DNA for the CDR3 is TGCGCCAGCAGCTCTGGACCAGGTTATGAGCAGTTCTTC. It codes for CASSSGPGYEQFF.